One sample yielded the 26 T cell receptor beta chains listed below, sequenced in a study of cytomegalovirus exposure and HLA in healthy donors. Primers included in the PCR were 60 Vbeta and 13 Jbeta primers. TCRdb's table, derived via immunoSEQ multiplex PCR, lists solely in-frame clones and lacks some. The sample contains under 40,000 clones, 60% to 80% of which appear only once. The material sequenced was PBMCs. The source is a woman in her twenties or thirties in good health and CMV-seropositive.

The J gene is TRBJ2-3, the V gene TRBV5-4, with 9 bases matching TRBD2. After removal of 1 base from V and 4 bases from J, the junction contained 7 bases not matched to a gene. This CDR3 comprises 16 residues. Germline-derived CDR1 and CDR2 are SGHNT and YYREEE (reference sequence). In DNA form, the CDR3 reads TGTGCCAGCAGCTTGAAAGCGGGAGGAGGGGCAGATACGCAGTATTTT. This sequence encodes CASSLKAGGGADTQYF.

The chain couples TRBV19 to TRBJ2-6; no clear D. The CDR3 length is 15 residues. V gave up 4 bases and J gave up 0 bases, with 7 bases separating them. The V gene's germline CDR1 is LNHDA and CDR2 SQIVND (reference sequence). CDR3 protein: CASSTLVSGANVLTF. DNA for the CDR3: TGTGCCAGTAGTACACTGGTCTCTGGGGCCAACGTCCTGACTTTC. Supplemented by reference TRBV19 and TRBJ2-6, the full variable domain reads DGGITQSPKYLFRKEGQNVTLSCEQNLNHDAMYWYRQDPGQGLRLIYYSQIVNDFQKGDIAEGYSVSREKKESFPLTVTSAQKNPTAFYLCASSTLVSGANVLTFGAGSRLTVL.

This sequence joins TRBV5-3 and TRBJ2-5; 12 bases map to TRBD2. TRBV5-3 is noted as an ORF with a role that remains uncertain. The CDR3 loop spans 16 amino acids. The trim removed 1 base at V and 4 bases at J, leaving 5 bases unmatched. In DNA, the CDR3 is TGTGCCAGAAGCTTGCGGGGACTAGCGGGCTCAGAGACCCAGTACTTC. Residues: CARSLRGLAGSETQYF.

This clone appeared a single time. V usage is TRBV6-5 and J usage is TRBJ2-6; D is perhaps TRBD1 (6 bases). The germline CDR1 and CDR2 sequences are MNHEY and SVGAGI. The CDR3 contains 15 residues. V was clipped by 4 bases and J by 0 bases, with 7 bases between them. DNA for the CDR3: TGTGCCAGCAGTTCAGGGGTCTCTGGGGCCAACGTCCTGACTTTC. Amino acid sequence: CASSSGVSGANVLTF.

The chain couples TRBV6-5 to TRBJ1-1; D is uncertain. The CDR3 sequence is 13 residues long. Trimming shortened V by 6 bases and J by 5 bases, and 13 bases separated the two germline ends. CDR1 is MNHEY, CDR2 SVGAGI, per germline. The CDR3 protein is CASRLTERTEAFF. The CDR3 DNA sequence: TGTGCCAGCAGGCTGACGGAGCGGACTGAAGCTTTCTTT.

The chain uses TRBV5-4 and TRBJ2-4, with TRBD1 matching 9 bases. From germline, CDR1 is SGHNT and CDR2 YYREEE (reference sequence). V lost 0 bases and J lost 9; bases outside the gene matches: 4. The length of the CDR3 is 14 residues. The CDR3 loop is CASSLGDRASIQYF. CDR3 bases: TGTGCCAGCAGCTTGGGGGACAGGGCTAGCATTCAGTACTTC.

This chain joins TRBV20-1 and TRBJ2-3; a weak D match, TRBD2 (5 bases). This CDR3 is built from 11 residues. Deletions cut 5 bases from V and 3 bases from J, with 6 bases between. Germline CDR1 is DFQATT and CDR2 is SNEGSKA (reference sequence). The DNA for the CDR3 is TGCAGTGCTGGACTGACAGATACGCAGTATTTT. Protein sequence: CSAGLTDTQYF.

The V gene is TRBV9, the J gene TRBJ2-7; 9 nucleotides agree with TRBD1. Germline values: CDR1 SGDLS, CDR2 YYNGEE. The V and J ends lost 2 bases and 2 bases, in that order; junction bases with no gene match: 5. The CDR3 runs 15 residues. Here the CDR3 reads CASSVRTGAPYEQYF. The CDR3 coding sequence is TGTGCCAGCAGCGTGCGGACAGGGGCCCCCTACGAGCAGTACTTC.

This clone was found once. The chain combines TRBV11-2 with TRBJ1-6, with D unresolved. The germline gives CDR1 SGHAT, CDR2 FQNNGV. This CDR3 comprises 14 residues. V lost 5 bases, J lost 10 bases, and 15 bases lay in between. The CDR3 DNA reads TGTGCCAGCAGCGACACCGACCGAGGGTCACCCCTCCACTTT. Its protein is CASSDTDRGSPLHF.

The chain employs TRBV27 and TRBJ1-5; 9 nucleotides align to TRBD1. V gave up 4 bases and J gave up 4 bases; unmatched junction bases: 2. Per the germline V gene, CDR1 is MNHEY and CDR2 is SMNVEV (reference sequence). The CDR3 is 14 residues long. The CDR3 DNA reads TGTGCCAGCAGTTACGGGACAGGGAATCAGCCCCAGCATTTT. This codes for CASSYGTGNQPQHF.

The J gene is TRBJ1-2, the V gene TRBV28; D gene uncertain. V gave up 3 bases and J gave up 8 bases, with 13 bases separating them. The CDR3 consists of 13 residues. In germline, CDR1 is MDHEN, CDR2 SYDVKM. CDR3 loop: CASSFGSGRGYTF. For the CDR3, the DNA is TGTGCCAGCAGTTTTGGATCGGGTCGCGGCTACACCTTC.

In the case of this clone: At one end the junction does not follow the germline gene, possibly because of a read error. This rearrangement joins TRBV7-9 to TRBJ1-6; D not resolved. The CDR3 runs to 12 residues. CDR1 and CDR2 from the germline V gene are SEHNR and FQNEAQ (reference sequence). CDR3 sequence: CSSSLVNSPLHF. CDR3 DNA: TGTTCCAGCAGCTTAGTAAATTCACCCCTCCACTTT.

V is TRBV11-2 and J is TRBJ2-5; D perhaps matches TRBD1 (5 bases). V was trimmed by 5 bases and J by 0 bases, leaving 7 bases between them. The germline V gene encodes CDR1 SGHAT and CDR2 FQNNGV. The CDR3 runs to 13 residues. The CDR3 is CASSAGNQETQYF. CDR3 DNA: TGTGCCAGCAGCGCAGGGAACCAAGAGACCCAGTACTTC.

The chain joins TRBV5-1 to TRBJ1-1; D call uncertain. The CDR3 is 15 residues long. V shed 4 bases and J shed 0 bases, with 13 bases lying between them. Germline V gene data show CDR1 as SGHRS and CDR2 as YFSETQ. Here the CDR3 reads CASSPGGGLNTEAFF. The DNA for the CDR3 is TGCGCCAGCAGCCCCGGAGGTGGTTTGAACACTGAAGCTTTCTTT. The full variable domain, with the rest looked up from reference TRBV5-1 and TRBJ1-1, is KAGVTQTPRYLIKTRGQQVTLSCSPISGHRSVSWYQQTPGQGLQFLFEYFSETQRNKGNFPGRFSGRQFSNSRSEMNVSTLELGDSALYLCASSPGGGLNTEAFFGQGTRLTVV.

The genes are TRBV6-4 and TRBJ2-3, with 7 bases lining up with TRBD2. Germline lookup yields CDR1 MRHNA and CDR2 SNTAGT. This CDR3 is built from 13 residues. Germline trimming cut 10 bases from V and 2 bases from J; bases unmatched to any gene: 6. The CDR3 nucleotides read TGTGCCACATCTAGCGGTTCCACAGATACGCAGTATTTT. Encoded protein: CATSSGSTDTQYF.

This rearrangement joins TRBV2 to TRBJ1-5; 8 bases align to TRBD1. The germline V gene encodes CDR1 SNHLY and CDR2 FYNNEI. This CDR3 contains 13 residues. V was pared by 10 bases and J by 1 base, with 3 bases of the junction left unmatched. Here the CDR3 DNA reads TGTGCCACCGACAGGGGAAGCAATCAGCCCCAGCATTTT. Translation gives CATDRGSNQPQHF.

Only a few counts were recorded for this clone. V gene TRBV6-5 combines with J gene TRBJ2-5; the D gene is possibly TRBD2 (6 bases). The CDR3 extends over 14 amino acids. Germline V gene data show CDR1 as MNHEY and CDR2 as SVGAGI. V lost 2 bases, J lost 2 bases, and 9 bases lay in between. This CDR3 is CASSYAAGQETQYF. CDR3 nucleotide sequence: TGTGCCAGCAGTTACGCGGCGGGACAAGAGACCCAGTACTTC.

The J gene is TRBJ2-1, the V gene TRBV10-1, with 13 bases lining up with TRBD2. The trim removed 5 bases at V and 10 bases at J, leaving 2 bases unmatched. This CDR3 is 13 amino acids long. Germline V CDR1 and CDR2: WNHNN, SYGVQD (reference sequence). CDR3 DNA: TGCGCCAGCAGTACGGGACTAGCGGGAGAGCAGTTCTTC. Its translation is CASSTGLAGEQFF.

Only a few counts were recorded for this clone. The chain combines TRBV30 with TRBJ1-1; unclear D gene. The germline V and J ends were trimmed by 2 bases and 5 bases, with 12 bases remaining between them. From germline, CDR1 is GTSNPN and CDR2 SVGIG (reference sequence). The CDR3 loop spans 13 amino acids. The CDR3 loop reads CAWSPRVRTEAFF. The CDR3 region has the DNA TGTGCCTGGAGTCCGAGGGTTAGGACTGAAGCTTTCTTT.

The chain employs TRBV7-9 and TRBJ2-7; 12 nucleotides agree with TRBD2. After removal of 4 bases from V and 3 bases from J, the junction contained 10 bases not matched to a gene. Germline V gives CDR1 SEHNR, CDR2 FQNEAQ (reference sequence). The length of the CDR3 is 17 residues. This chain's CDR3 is CASSSLAGGLKHYEQYF. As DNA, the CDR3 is TGTGCCAGCAGCTCCCTAGCGGGGGGGCTCAAACACTACGAGCAGTACTTC.

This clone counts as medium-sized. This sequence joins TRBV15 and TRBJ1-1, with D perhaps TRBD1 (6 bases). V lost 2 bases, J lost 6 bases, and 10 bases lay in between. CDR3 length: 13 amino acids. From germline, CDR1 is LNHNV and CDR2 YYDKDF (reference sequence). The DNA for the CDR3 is TGTGCCACCAGCAGACAAGACAGGTCTGAAGCTTTCTTT. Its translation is CATSRQDRSEAFF.

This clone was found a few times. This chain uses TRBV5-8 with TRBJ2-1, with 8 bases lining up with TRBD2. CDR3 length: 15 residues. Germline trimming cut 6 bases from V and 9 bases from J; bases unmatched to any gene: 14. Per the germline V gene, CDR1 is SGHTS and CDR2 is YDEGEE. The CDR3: CASIPRGLVMAEQFF. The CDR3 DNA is TGTGCCAGCATCCCAAGGGGACTAGTGATGGCTGAGCAGTTCTTC.

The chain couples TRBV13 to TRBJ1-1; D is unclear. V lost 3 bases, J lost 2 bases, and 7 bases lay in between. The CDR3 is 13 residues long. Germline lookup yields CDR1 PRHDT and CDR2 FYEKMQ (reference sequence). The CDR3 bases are TGTGCCAGCAGCTTGACGACTAACACTGAAGCTTTCTTT. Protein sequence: CASSLTTNTEAFF. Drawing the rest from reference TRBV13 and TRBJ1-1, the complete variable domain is AAGVIQSPRHLIKEKRETATLKCYPIPRHDTVYWYQQGPGQDPQFLISFYEKMQSDKGSIPDRFSAQQFSDYHSELNMSSLELGDSALYFCASSLTTNTEAFFGQGTRLTVV.

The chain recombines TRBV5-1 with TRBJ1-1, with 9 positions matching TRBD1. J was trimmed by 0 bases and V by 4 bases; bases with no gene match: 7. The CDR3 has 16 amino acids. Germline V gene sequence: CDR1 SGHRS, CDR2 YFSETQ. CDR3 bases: TGCGCCAGCAGCACCGGACAGGGGTCGATGAACACTGAAGCTTTCTTT. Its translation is CASSTGQGSMNTEAFF.

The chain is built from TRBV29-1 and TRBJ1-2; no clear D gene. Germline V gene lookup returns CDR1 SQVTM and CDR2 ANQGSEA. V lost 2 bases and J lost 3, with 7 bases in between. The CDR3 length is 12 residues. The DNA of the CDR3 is TGCAGCGTTGAAACAGAGTACTATGGCTACACCTTC. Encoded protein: CSVETEYYGYTF. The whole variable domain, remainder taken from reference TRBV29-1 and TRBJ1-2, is SAVISQKPSRDICQRGTSLTIQCQVDSQVTMMFWYRQQPGQSLTLIATANQGSEATYESGFVIDKFPISRPNLTFSTLTVSNMSPEDSSIYLCSVETEYYGYTFGSGTRLTVV.

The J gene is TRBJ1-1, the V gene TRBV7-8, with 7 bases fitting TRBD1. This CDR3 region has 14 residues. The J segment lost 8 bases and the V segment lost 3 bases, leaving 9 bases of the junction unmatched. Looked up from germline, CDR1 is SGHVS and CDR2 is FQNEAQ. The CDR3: CASSFQLGDREAFF. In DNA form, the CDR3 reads TGTGCCAGCAGCTTCCAGCTCGGGGACAGAGAAGCTTTCTTT.